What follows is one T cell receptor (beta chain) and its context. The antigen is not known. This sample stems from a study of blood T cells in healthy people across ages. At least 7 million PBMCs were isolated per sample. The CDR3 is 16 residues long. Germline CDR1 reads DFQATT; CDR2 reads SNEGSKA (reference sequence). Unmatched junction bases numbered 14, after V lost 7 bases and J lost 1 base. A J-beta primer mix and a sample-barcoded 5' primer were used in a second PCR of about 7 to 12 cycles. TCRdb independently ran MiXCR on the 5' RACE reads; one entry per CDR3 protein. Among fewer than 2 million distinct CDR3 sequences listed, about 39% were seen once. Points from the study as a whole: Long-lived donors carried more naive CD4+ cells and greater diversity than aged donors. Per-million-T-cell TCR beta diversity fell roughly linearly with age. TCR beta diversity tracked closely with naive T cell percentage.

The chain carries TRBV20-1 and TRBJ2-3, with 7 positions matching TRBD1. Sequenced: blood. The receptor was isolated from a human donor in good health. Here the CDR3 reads CSVSHPIGGRTDTQYF. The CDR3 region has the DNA TGCAGTGTCAGTCACCCAATAGGGGGCCGCACAGATACGCAGTATTTT.